These 10 T cell receptor beta chains were sequenced from one sample in a study of identical twins. TCRdb passed the 5' RACE reads through MiXCR, listing each CDR3 protein once. The sample contains hundreds of thousands of distinct CDR3 sequences, more than 8% of which appear only once. The same data also went into a second study, on yellow fever vaccine responses in identical twins.

The specimen sequenced was CD8+ T cells sorted from blood. The receptor source for this set is a woman aged 18-30 years in good health.

V is TRBV29-1 and J is TRBJ2-1, with 16 bases aligning to TRBD2. Germline-derived CDR1 and CDR2 are SQVTM and ANQGSEA. V lost 7 bases, J lost 7 bases, and 7 bases stayed unmatched. The CDR3 totals 15 residues. DNA for the CDR3: TGCAGCGCACCGGGACTAGCGGGAGGGGGAAATGAGCAGTTCTTC. Protein product: CSAPGLAGGGNEQFF.

The CDR3 sequence: CATSRQGDEQYF. The DNA for the CDR3 is TGTGCCACCAGCAGACAGGGGGACGAGCAGTACTTC. The chain links TRBV15 to TRBJ2-7; 7 bases match TRBD1. The CDR3 has 12 amino acids. V trimming: 2 bases; J trimming: 5 bases; junction bases outside the gene matches: 0. Germline assignment: CDR1 LNHNV and CDR2 YYDKDF (reference sequence).

This clonotype was detected ten times or more. The chain couples TRBV7-2 to TRBJ2-3; TRBD2 aligns across 8 bases. Germline lookup yields CDR1 SGHTA and CDR2 FQGNSA. V lost 5 bases and J lost 2; bases outside the gene matches: 9. The CDR3 totals 16 residues. Here the CDR3 DNA reads TGTGCCAGCAGCCCATCTAGCGGGCTACTCACAGATACGCAGTATTTT. Its protein is CASSPSSGLLTDTQYF.

Many counts were recorded for this clonotype. This sequence joins TRBV12-3 or TRBV12-4 and TRBJ2-5; 9 bases map to TRBD1. The CDR3 is made up of 16 amino acids. The V gene end was trimmed by 5 bases and the J gene end by 5 bases; junction bases not matched to a gene: 12. CDR3 residues: CASSPRTGASWETQYF. The CDR3 DNA sequence: TGTGCCAGCAGTCCGAGGACAGGGGCTTCATGGGAGACCCAGTACTTC.

The V and J genes are TRBV15 and TRBJ2-6; D is perhaps TRBD2 (5 bases). This CDR3 is 19 amino acids long. Germline V gene data show CDR1 as LNHNV and CDR2 as YYDKDF (reference sequence). Between the trimmed V and J ends, which lost 1 base and 3 bases, there was a span of 19 bases. CDR3: CATSRAALAPLGGANVLTF. CDR3 in DNA: TGTGCCACCAGCAGAGCCGCTCTAGCTCCTTTGGGTGGGGCCAACGTCCTGACTTTC.

This chain joins TRBV15 and TRBJ2-1; 9 bases are shared with TRBD1. The CDR3 loop spans 14 amino acids. Germline-derived CDR1 and CDR2 are LNHNV and YYDKDF (reference sequence). Unmatched junction bases numbered 9, after V lost 5 bases and J lost 10 bases. The CDR3 DNA reads as TGTGCCACCAGCCCCTTGGGGACAGGGAACGAGCAGTTCTTC. This encodes CATSPLGTGNEQFF.

This clonotype was seen repeatedly, ten times or more. The rearrangement uses TRBV27 and TRBJ1-1; D ambiguous. V was pared by 5 bases and J by 4 bases, with 14 bases between. In germline, CDR1 is MNHEY, CDR2 SMNVEV (reference sequence). The length of the CDR3 is 14 residues. The CDR3 coding sequence is TGTGCCAGCAGTCCGCGGACTGCAGCCACTGAAGCTTTCTTT. Translation: CASSPRTAATEAFF.

This clonotype came up a few times. V gene TRBV5-1 combines with J gene TRBJ2-1; D gene ambiguous. V was cut by 0 bases and J by 9 bases, with 10 bases left in between. Germline lookup yields CDR1 SGHRS and CDR2 YFSETQ. The CDR3 runs to 13 residues. This chain's CDR3 is CASSLGRPIEQFF. The CDR3, as DNA: TGCGCCAGCAGCTTGGGACGCCCCATTGAGCAGTTCTTC.

This clonotype has a handful of counts. The gene calls are TRBV20-1 and TRBJ2-1; D may be TRBD2 (5 bases). This CDR3 contains 14 residues. Per germline, CDR1 DFQATT and CDR2 SNEGSKA (reference sequence). Between the trimmed V and J ends, which lost 0 bases and 8 bases, there was a span of 14 bases. The CDR3 bases are TGCAGTGCTAGAGAGCAAGCGGTGACCGATGAGCAGTTCTTC. Translation: CSAREQAVTDEQFF.

The chain carries TRBV6-2 or TRBV6-3 and TRBJ2-2, with 8 bases matching TRBD2. The germline gives CDR1 MNHEY, CDR2 SVGEGT. The J segment lost 4 bases and the V segment lost 2 bases, leaving 3 bases of the junction unmatched. The CDR3 totals 15 residues. For the CDR3, the DNA is TGTGCCAGCAGTTACGCTCTAGCGGGCACCGGGGAGCTGTTTTTT. This gives the protein CASSYALAGTGELFF.